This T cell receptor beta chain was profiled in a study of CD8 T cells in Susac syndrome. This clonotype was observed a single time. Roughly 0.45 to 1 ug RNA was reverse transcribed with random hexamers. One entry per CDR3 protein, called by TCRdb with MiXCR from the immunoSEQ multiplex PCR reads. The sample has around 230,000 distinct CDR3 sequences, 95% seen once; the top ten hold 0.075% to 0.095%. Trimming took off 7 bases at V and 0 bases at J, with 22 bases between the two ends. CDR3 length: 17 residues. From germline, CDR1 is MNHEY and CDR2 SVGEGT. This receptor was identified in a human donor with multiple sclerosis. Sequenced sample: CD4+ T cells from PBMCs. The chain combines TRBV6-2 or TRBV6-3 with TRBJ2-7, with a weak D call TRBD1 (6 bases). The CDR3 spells CASTPTARDTISYEQYF. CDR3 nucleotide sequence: TGTGCCAGCACCCCCACTGCCCGGGACACCATCTCCTACGAGCAGTACTTC.